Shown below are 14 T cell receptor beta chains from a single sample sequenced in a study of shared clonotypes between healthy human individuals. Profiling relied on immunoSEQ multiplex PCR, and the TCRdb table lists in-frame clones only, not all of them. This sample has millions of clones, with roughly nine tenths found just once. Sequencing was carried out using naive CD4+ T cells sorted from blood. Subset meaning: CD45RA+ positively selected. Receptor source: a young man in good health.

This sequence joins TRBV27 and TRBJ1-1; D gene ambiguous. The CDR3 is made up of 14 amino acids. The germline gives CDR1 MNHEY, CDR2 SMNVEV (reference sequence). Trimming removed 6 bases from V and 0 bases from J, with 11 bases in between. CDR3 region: CASRSWALNTEAFF. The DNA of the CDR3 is TGTGCCAGCAGGTCGTGGGCCCTGAACACTGAAGCTTTCTTT.

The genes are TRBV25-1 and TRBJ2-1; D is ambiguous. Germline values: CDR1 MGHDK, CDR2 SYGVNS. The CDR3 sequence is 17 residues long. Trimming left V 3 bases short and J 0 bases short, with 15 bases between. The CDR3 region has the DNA TGTGCCAGCAGTGAGGAAGATAGCTCCCTCTCCTACAATGAGCAGTTCTTC. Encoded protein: CASSEEDSSLSYNEQFF.

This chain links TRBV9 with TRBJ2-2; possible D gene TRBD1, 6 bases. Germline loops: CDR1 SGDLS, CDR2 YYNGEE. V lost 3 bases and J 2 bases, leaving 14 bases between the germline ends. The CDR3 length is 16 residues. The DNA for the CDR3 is TGTGCCAGCAGCGGTGTGGGCAGGGGTAACACCGGGGAGCTGTTTTTT. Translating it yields CASSGVGRGNTGELFF.

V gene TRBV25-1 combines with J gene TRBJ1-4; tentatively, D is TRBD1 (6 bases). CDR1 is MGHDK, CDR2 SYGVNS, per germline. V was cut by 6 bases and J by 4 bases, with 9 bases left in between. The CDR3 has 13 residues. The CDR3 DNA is TGTGCCAGCAGGGGGGCCCTTAATGAAAAACTGTTTTTT. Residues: CASRGALNEKLFF.

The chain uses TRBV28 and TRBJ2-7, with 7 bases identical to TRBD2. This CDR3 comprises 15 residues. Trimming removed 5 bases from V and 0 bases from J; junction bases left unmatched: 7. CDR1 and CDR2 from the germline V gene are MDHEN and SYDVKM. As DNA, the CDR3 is TGTGCCAGCAGTCAGCCCGGGGGGAGCTCCTACGAGCAGTACTTC. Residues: CASSQPGGSSYEQYF. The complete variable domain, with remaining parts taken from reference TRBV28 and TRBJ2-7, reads DVKVTQSSRYLVKRTGEKVFLECVQDMDHENMFWYRQDPGLGLRLIYFSYDVKMKEKGDIPEGYSVSREKKERFSLILESASTNQTSMYLCASSQPGGSSYEQYFGPGTRLTVT.

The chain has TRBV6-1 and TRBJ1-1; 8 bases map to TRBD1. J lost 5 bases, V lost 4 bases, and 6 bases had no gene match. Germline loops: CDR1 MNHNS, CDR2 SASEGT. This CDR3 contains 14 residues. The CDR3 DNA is TGTGCCAGCAGTGCAACAGGGGGGGGAACTGAAGCTTTCTTT. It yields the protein CASSATGGGTEAFF.

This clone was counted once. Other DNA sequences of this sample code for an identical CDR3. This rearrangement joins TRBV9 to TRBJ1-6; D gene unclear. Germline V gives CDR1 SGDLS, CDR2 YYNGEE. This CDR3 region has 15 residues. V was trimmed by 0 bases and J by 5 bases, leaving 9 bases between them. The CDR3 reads CASSVGSLNNSPLHF. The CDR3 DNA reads TGTGCCAGCAGCGTAGGATCCCTAAATAATTCACCCCTCCACTTT.

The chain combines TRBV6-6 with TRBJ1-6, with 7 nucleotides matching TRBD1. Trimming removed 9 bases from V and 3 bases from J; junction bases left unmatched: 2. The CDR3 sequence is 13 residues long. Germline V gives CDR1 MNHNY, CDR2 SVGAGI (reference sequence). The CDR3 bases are TGTGCCAGTGGGACAGACTATAATTCACCCCTCCACTTT. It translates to CASGTDYNSPLHF.

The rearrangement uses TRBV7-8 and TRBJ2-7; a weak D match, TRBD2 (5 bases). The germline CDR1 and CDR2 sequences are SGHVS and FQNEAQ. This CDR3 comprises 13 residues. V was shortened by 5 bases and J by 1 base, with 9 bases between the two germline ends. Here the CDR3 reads CASSPTGSYEQYF. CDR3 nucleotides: TGTGCCAGCAGCCCTACGGGGTCCTACGAGCAGTACTTC.

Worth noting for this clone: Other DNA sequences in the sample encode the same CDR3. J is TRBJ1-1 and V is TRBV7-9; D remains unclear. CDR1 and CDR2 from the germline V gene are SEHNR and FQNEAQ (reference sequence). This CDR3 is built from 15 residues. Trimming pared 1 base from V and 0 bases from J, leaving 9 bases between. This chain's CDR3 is CASSLGAAMNTEAFF. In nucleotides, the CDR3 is TGTGCCAGCAGCTTAGGGGCAGCTATGAACACTGAAGCTTTCTTT. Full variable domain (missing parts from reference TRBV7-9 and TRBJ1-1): DTGVSQNPRHKITKRGQNVTFRCDPISEHNRLYWYRQTLGQGPEFLTYFQNEAQLEKSRLLSDRFSAERPKGSFSTLEIQRTEQGDSAMYLCASSLGAAMNTEAFFGQGTRLTVV.

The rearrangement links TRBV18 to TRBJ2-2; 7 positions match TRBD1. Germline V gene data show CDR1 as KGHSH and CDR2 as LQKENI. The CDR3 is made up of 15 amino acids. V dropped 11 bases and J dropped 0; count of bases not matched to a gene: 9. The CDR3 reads CAGRKGATNTGELFF. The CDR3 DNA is TGTGCCGGCCGAAAGGGGGCGACGAACACCGGGGAGCTGTTTTTT.

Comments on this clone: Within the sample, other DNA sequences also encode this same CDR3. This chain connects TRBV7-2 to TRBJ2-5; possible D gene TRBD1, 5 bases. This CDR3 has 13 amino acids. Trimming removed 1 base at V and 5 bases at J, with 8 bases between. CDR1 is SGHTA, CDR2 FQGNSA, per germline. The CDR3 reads CASSLVQGETQYF. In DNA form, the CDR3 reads TGTGCCAGCAGCTTAGTCCAGGGTGAGACCCAGTACTTC.

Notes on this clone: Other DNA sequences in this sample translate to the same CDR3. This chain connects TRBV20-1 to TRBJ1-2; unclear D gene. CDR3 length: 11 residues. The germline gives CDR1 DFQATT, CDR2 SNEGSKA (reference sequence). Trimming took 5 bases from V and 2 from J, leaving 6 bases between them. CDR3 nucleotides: TGCAGTGCTTCGACGAACTATGGCTACACCTTC. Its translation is CSASTNYGYTF.

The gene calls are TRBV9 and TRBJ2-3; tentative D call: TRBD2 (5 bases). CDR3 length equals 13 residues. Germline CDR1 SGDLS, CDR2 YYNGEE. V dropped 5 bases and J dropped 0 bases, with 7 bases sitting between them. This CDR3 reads CASSRTSTDTQYF. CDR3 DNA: TGTGCCAGCAGTCGGACTAGCACAGATACGCAGTATTTT.